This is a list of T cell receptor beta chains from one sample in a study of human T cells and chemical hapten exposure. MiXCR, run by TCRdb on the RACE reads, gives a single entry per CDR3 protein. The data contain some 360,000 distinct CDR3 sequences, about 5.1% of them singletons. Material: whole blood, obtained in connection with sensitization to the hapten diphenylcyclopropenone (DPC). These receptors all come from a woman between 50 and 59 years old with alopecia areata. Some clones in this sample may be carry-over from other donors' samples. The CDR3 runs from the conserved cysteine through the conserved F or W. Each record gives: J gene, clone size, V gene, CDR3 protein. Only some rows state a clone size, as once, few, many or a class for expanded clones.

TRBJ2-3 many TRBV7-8 CASSLAAGGDTQYF
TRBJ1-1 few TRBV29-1 CSVDDFPEAFF
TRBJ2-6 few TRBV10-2 CASSFTEAGLSTGANVLTF
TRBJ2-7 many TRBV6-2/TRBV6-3 CASSYGQGFGYEQYF
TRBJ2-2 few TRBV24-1 CATSDWGHTGELFF
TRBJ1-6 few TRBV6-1 CASSEARASPLHF
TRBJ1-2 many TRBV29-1 CSVEDDRYGYTF
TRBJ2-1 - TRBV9 CASSPSVGNEQFF
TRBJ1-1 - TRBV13 CASSPTPGVTEAFF
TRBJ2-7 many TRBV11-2 CASSFPSDGYEQYF
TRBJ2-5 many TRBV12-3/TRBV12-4 CASRVSGQETQYF
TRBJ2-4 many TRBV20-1 CSARGRGAKNIQYF
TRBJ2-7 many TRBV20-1 CSARDLGGSSYEQYF
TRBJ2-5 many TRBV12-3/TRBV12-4 CATARAVVRGQETQYF
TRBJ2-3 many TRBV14 CASSQVAGGVTDTQYF
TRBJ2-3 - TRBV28 CASSPQGSTADTQYF
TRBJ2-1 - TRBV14 CASSQEEGRGYNEQFF
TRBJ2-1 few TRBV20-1 CSALGDSYNEQFF
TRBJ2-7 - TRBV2 CASSEAASSYEQYF
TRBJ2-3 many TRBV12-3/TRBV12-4 CASSSTGPDTQYF
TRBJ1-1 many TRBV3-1 CASSQFMNTEAFF
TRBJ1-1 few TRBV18 CASSRDSPMNTEAFF
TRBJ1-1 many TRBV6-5 CASSHRTGVGVNTEAFF
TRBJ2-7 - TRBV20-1 CSARDPVSSSYEQYF